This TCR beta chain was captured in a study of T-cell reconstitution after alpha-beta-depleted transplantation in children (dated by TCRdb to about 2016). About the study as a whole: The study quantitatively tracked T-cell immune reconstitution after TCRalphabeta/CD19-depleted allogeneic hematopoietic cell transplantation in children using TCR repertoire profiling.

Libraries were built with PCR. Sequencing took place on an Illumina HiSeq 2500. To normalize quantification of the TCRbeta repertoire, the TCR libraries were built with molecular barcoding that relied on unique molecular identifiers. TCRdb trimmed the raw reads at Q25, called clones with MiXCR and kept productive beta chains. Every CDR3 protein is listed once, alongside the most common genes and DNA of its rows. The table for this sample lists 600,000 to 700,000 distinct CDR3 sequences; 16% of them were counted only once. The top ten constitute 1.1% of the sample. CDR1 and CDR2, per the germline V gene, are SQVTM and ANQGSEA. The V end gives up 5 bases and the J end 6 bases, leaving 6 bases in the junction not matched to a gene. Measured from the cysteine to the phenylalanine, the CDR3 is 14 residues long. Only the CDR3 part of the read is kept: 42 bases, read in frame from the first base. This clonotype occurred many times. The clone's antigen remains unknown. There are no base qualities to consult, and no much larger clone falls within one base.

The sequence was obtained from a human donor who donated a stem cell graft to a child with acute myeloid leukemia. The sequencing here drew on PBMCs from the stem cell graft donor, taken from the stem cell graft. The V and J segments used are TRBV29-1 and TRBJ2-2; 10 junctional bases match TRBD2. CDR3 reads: CSVTSGGAAGELFF. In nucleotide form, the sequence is TGCAGCGTTACCAGCGGGGGGGCCGCCGGGGAGCTGTTTTTT.